This entry is about one TCR beta chain. The antigen is not known. Study-wide results and caveats: Tumor Treg TCRs overlapped most with tumor naive CD4+ cells. Larger-cohort validation covered only one TCR beta V-J rearrangement.

Constant-region reverse primers amplified full-length variable regions, followed by semi-nested Nested Universal Primer A PCR. MiXCR, run by TCRdb on the 5' RACE reads, gives a single entry per CDR3 protein. This sample carries tens of thousands of distinct CDR3 sequences, more than 15% of them seen once, and the ten largest clones take under 3%. The source material was naive CD4+ T cells sorted from blood. Subset denoted: naive CD4+ T cells, CD4+CD45RA+CD25-. This receptor was identified in a female donor with breast cancer.

The CDR3 reads CASSPTTGGDEQFF. The CDR3 DNA is TGTGCCAGCTCACCAACGACAGGGGGTGATGAGCAGTTCTTC. The chain has TRBV18 and TRBJ2-1; TRBD1 aligns across 9 bases. The germline gives CDR1 KGHSH, CDR2 LQKENI. This CDR3 is built from 14 residues. J lost 8 bases, V lost 2 bases, and 4 bases had no gene match.